This entry features one T cell receptor (beta chain) sequence. Produced via immunoSEQ multiplex PCR; TCRdb's table is partial and in-frame only. In the table there are about 110,000 clones, around 90% of which are singletons. The CDR3 length is 13 residues. Germline values: CDR1 LGHDT, CDR2 YNNKEL (reference sequence). V was cut by 1 base and J by 7 bases, with 7 bases left in between. The sample is drawn from a study of T cell responses to AZD1222 COVID-19 vaccine. About the research overall: Pooled together were second doses at about 4 or about 12 weeks.

This TCR came from an adult in good health. The chain links TRBV3-1 (or the pseudogene TRBV3-2) to TRBJ1-4, with D unresolved. The sample was peripheral blood, taken on day 0 of AZD1222 vaccination. The CDR3 sequence: CASSQGAIEKLFF. The CDR3 bases are TGTGCCAGCAGCCAAGGAGCCATTGAAAAACTGTTTTTT.